Sequencing of this T cell receptor beta chain was carried out in a study of cytomegalovirus exposure and HLA in healthy donors. It was with 60 Vbeta and 13 Jbeta primers that the PCR ran. Profiled with immunoSEQ multiplex PCR; TCRdb holds only in-frame clones, not every one. In the table there are under 100,000 clones, roughly 79% of which are singletons. General study points: Excluded were some V segments that proved indistinguishable, including TRBV6-2 and TRBV6-3.

Remarks on this clone: Its antigen remains unknown.

Looked up from germline, CDR1 is SGDLS and CDR2 is YYNGEE. This CDR3 region has 16 residues. V lost 4 bases, J lost 10 bases, and 18 bases stayed unmatched. The chain joins TRBV9 to TRBJ1-1, with 8 bases aligning to TRBD1. Sequenced material: PBMCs. The receptor was derived from a man between 18 and 35 years old in good health and CMV-seropositive. The CDR3 coding sequence is TGTGCCAGCAGCCGTACGACTAGGACAGGGCCTCTCACAGCTTTCTTT. Translated, it gives CASSRTTRTGPLTAFF.